What follows describes a single T cell receptor beta chain. The antigen remains unidentified. MiXCR, applied by TCRdb to the 5' RACE reads, yields one record per CDR3 protein. The profile covers around 50,000 distinct CDR3 sequences, with 25% to 35% appearing a single time and just under 45% taken by the ten largest. Germline lookup yields CDR1 SGDLS and CDR2 YYNGEE. This CDR3 has 13 amino acids. V shed 3 bases, J shed 7 bases, and the junction held 0 bases outside the gene matches. This entry is derived from a study of T-cell memory formation after mild COVID-19. Turning to the study itself: Largely, TCR clusters stayed within a single donor. Study results and caveats: There were some responding clones in pre-infection memory, which suggested that cross-reactive memory had joined.

This TCR was recovered from a man aged 18 to 30 who had mild COVID-19 (a few samples of this study predate the infection). Cell type and time point are not known. The material sequenced was PBMCs or a T cell subset sorted from them (not recorded which). V usage is TRBV9 and J usage is TRBJ2-1; 11 bases are a match to TRBD2. CDR3 amino acids: CASSGLAGNEQFF. The CDR3 coding sequence is TGTGCCAGCAGCGGACTAGCGGGGAATGAGCAGTTCTTC. Supplemented by reference TRBV9 and TRBJ2-1, the full variable domain reads DSGVTQTPKHLITATGQRVTLRCSPRSGDLSVYWYQQSLDQGLQFLIQYYNGEERAKGNILERFSAQQFPDLHSELNLSSLELGDSALYFCASSGLAGNEQFFGPGTRLTVL.